The 28 T cell receptor beta chains below were found in one sample sequenced in a study of blood T cell repertoires in COVID-19 (dated by TCRdb to 2019 to 2021). Libraries were prepared through the immunoSEQ multiplex PCR assay. TCRdb took over this immuneACCESS table, retaining in-frame rearrangements with V and J assigned. Such tables are incomplete; in checked studies, under half of the missing clones stem from an unresolved V gene, and the remainder is unexplained. Counted in this sample were some 150,000 clones; approximately 82% of them appeared once. The top ten clonotypes cover around 1.5% of the sample. Sequencing was performed on peripheral blood. These receptors originate from a human donor in a cohort sampled during active COVID-19.

V is TRBV3-1 (or the pseudogene TRBV3-2) and J is TRBJ2-3; 10 bases fit TRBD2. Germline-derived CDR1 and CDR2 are LGHDT and YNNKEL (reference sequence). With 5 bases clipped from V and 4 bases from J, the junction kept 6 bases outside the gene matches. The CDR3 is made up of 15 amino acids. The CDR3 DNA sequence: TGTGCCAGCAGCTTCGGACTAGCGGCCGCAGATACGCAGTATTTT. As protein: CASSFGLAAADTQYF.

CDR3 sequence reads: CASSPLDNSYEQYF. For the CDR3, the DNA is TGTGCCAGCTCACCACTTGACAACTCCTACGAGCAGTACTTC. V is TRBV18 and J is TRBJ2-7, with D unresolved. Germline V gene lookup returns CDR1 KGHSH and CDR2 LQKENI. The CDR3 covers 14 residues. V was trimmed by 1 base and J by 0 bases, leaving 7 bases between them. Full variable domain (remainder filled in from reference TRBV18 and TRBJ2-7): NAGVMQNPRHLVRRRGQEARLRCSPMKGHSHVYWYRQLPEEGLKFMVYLQKENIIDESGMPKERFSAEFPKEGPSILRIQQVVRGDSAAYFCASSPLDNSYEQYFGPGTRLTVT.

The chain has TRBV9 and TRBJ1-3; D is undetermined. Germline-derived CDR1 and CDR2 are SGDLS and YYNGEE. V was trimmed by 3 bases and J by 0 bases, leaving 4 bases between them. There are 13 residues in the CDR3. The chain's CDR3 is CASSAFSGNTIYF. DNA for the CDR3: TGTGCCAGCAGCGCATTCTCTGGAAACACCATATATTTT.

The chain joins TRBV7-8 to TRBJ2-6; D unresolved. Trimming left V 5 bases short and J 0 bases short, with 8 bases between. CDR1 is SGHVS and CDR2 is FQNEAQ in the germline V gene. This CDR3 is built from 15 residues. CDR3 in amino acids: CASSRDTSGANVLTF. The CDR3 bases are TGTGCCAGCAGCCGAGACACCTCTGGGGCCAACGTCCTGACTTTC.

This clone was counted between two and nine times. The rearrangement uses TRBV4-3 and TRBJ2-2, with D possibly matching TRBD2 (5 bases). Looked up from germline, CDR1 is LGHNA and CDR2 is YSLEER. V lost 0 bases to trimming and J lost 7 bases, with 9 bases between them. This CDR3 has 14 amino acids. The CDR3 nucleotides are TGCGCCAGCAGCCAAGACGGAGGCAGCGGGGAGCTGTTTTTT. Protein sequence: CASSQDGGSGELFF.

In its sample, this clone was seen once. This chain links TRBV19 with TRBJ2-1; 16 bases line up with TRBD2. There are 19 residues in the CDR3. The germline V gene encodes CDR1 LNHDA and CDR2 SQIVND (reference sequence). With V trimmed by 5 bases and J by 0 bases, 7 bases remained unmatched. The CDR3 here is CASSVGGLAGGSSYNEQFF. DNA of the CDR3: TGTGCCAGTAGTGTCGGGGGACTAGCGGGAGGGAGCTCCTACAATGAGCAGTTCTTC.

This clone was seen a single time. The V and J genes are TRBV6-6 and TRBJ1-2; D uncertain. The CDR3 is 14 amino acids. Trimming stripped 1 base from V and 0 bases from J, with 6 bases between. CDR1 is MNHNY, CDR2 SVGAGI, per germline (reference sequence). The DNA for the CDR3 is TGTGCCAGCAGTTACTTGTCAGCTAACTATGGCTACACCTTC. Amino acid sequence: CASSYLSANYGYTF.

This clone has only one observation. The chain has TRBV9 and TRBJ2-2; D is possibly TRBD2 (5 bases). There are 17 residues in the CDR3. Trimming stripped 4 bases from V and 6 bases from J, with 22 bases between. CDR1 and CDR2 from the germline V gene are SGDLS and YYNGEE. The CDR3 sequence: CASSSPAQSGIAGELFF. Here the CDR3 DNA reads TGTGCCAGCAGCTCCCCAGCGCAGTCCGGGATTGCCGGGGAGCTGTTTTTT.

The chain carries TRBV11-2 and TRBJ1-3, with unresolved D. V lost 2 bases and J lost 1, with 6 bases in between. Germline CDR1 and CDR2: SGHAT and FQNNGV. This CDR3 is built from 14 residues. This chain's CDR3 is CASSLSGSGNTIYF. CDR3 DNA sequence: TGTGCCAGCAGCTTATCCGGGTCTGGAAACACCATATATTTT.

This chain links TRBV7-2 with TRBJ2-5; 10 nucleotides line up with TRBD1. In germline, CDR1 is SGHTA, CDR2 FQGNSA. This CDR3 is 13 amino acids long. The junction had 1 base not matched to a gene; V was cut back by 5 bases and J by 4 bases. In DNA form, the CDR3 reads TGTGCCAGCAGCGGGGACAGGGGAGAGACCCAGTACTTC. It is translated as CASSGDRGETQYF.

The genes are TRBV10-3 and TRBJ1-2; D uncertain. Trimming took 2 bases from V and 4 from J, leaving 11 bases between them. Germline V lookup: CDR1 ENHRY, CDR2 SYGVKD. The CDR3 contains 14 residues. DNA for the CDR3: TGTGCCATCAGTGAGGTTGCAGAAACCTATGGCTACACCTTC. This sequence encodes CAISEVAETYGYTF.

This chain joins TRBV28 and TRBJ2-5; perhaps TRBD1 as D (6 bases). The CDR3 totals 16 residues. V was trimmed by 6 bases and J by 2 bases, leaving 19 bases between them. Germline assignment: CDR1 MDHEN and CDR2 SYDVKM. CDR3 region: CASSRPPGHLQETQYF. The CDR3 region has the DNA TGTGCCAGCAGCCGGCCCCCGGGACACCTTCAAGAGACCCAGTACTTC.

This chain connects TRBV28 to TRBJ1-2; TRBD1 might be the D (6 bases). V was clipped by 8 bases and J by 5 bases, with 15 bases between them. This CDR3 is built from 13 residues. Germline V lookup: CDR1 MDHEN, CDR2 SYDVKM. This CDR3 is CASARGFGYGYTF. The DNA for the CDR3 is TGTGCCAGCGCTAGGGGGTTCGGGTATGGCTACACCTTC.

The chain couples TRBV29-1 to TRBJ1-1; 7 positions match TRBD1. There are 13 residues in the CDR3. Germline V CDR1 and CDR2: SQVTM, ANQGSEA. With V trimmed by 3 bases and J by 4 bases, 5 bases remained unmatched. The CDR3 spells CSVEVDRVTEAFF. CDR3 bases: TGCAGCGTTGAGGTTGACAGGGTCACTGAAGCTTTCTTT.

The chain is built from TRBV29-1 and TRBJ2-7; the D gene is possibly TRBD1 (6 bases). The CDR3 is 12 amino acids. Germline V lookup: CDR1 SQVTM, CDR2 ANQGSEA. Trimming removed 7 bases at V and 0 bases at J, with 10 bases between. Here the CDR3 reads CSAQGPSYEQYF. In nucleotides, the CDR3 is TGCAGCGCTCAGGGGCCCTCCTACGAGCAGTACTTC.

The chain has TRBV28 and TRBJ2-7; TRBD1 matches at 9 bases. The V and J ends lost 7 bases and 4 bases, in that order; junction bases with no gene match: 5. CDR1 and CDR2 from the germline V gene are MDHEN and SYDVKM. The CDR3 consists of 13 residues. CDR3 DNA: TGTGCCAGCAAAGGACAGGGGAGGTACGAGCAGTACTTC. Translated, it gives CASKGQGRYEQYF.

This clone occurred once. The V and J genes are TRBV20-1 and TRBJ1-2; D is possibly TRBD1 (6 bases). Germline V gives CDR1 DFQATT, CDR2 SNEGSKA (reference sequence). The germline V and J ends were trimmed by 6 bases and 6 bases, with 11 bases remaining between them. CDR3 length: 11 residues. The CDR3 loop is CSANRGNGYTF. As DNA, the CDR3 is TGCAGTGCCAATAGGGGGAATGGCTACACCTTC.

The V gene is TRBV4-2, the J gene TRBJ1-1, with D maybe TRBD1 (5 bases). V lost 0 bases and J lost 0, with 17 bases in between. In germline, CDR1 is LGHNA, CDR2 YNFKEQ. CDR3 length: 18 amino acids. The DNA of the CDR3 is TGTGCCAGCAGCCAAGAGCTTACCAGGGATTACATGAACACTGAAGCTTTCTTT. Translating it yields CASSQELTRDYMNTEAFF.

J is TRBJ2-3 and V is TRBV9; possibly TRBD1 for D (6 bases). Germline CDR1 is SGDLS and CDR2 is YYNGEE. CDR3 size: 15 residues. The V end lost 0 bases, the J end lost 3 bases, and 11 bases lay between the germline ends. The CDR3 DNA reads as TGTGCCAGCAGCGTAGGTGGCGGACAGACAGATACGCAGTATTTT. This translates into CASSVGGGQTDTQYF.

A few counts support this clone. This chain links TRBV19 with TRBJ2-5; 8 bases line up with TRBD1. The ends lost 6 bases at V and 5 bases at J; junction bases unmatched: 11. The germline gives CDR1 LNHDA, CDR2 SQIVND (reference sequence). The CDR3 spans 15 residues. CDR3 amino acids: CASRGTGQRVETQYF. The CDR3 coding sequence is TGTGCCAGTAGGGGGACAGGCCAAAGGGTCGAGACCCAGTACTTC.

V gene TRBV30 combines with J gene TRBJ1-6; D unresolved. The V and J ends lost 4 bases and 7 bases respectively, with 20 bases between them. CDR1 is GTSNPN, CDR2 SVGIG, per germline (reference sequence). This CDR3 spans 16 amino acids. The CDR3: CAWTSGEGLWNSPLHF. The CDR3 DNA reads as TGTGCCTGGACCAGCGGCGAGGGCCTCTGGAATTCACCCCTCCACTTT.

The V and J genes are TRBV19 and TRBJ2-2; TRBD1 aligns across 7 bases. Germline V gene data show CDR1 as LNHDA and CDR2 as SQIVND (reference sequence). The V and J ends lost 4 bases and 4 bases, in that order; junction bases with no gene match: 3. CDR3 length: 14 residues. The CDR3 DNA reads as TGTGCCAGTAGTACAAACAGGGGCACCGGGGAGCTGTTTTTT. Translating gives CASSTNRGTGELFF.

The V gene is TRBV7-9, the J gene TRBJ2-7; D not certain. CDR1 and CDR2 (germline): SEHNR, FQNEAQ (reference sequence). With 2 bases removed from V and 5 bases from J, the gap between germline ends came to 10 bases. This CDR3 is built from 13 residues. The CDR3 nucleotides are TGTGCCAGCAGCTTATCCCCCTGGCACGAGCAGTACTTC. It encodes CASSLSPWHEQYF.

This chain connects TRBV29-1 to TRBJ1-3; 7 positions match TRBD1. Germline trimming cut 4 bases from V and 2 bases from J; bases unmatched to any gene: 5. This CDR3 is 14 amino acids long. Germline lookup yields CDR1 SQVTM and CDR2 ANQGSEA. The CDR3 nucleotides are TGCAGCGTTGCCCGAGACAGGGCTGGAAACACCATATATTTT. Protein product: CSVARDRAGNTIYF.

The CDR3, as DNA: TGTGCCAGCAGTCTTGACAGGTGGGGGACCGGGGAGCTGTTTTTT. Its translation: CASSLDRWGTGELFF. V and J are TRBV2 and TRBJ2-2, with D maybe TRBD1 (6 bases). The CDR3 sequence is 15 residues long. The ends were cut back, 5 bases at V and 5 bases at J, with 15 bases in the middle. Germline CDR1 is SNHLY and CDR2 is FYNNEI.

This chain links TRBV14 with TRBJ1-3; no definite D call. The V gene lost 1 base and the J gene lost 0 bases, with 7 bases spanning the gap. The CDR3 is 15 amino acids. The germline V gene encodes CDR1 SGHDN and CDR2 FVKESK. DNA for the CDR3: TGTGCCAGCAGCCAAGTTCTGTCCTCTGGAAACACCATATATTTT. Its translation: CASSQVLSSGNTIYF.

The chain uses TRBV7-3 and TRBJ2-3; 7 bases map to TRBD1. Losses at the gene ends were 5 bases for V and 15 bases for J; bases not matched to a gene: 11. The germline gives CDR1 SGHTA, CDR2 FQGTGA. CDR3 length equals 12 residues. CDR3 region: CASSQGTAFLYF. In DNA form, the CDR3 reads TGTGCCAGCAGCCAAGGGACAGCCTTTTTATATTTT.

The chain employs TRBV7-2 and TRBJ2-1; the match to TRBD2 covers 9 bases. In germline, CDR1 is SGHTA, CDR2 FQGNSA. The CDR3 length is 15 residues. V was clipped by 1 base and J by 10 bases; unmatched bases: 8. CDR3: CASSLDILAGREQFF. The CDR3 coding sequence is TGTGCCAGCAGCTTAGACATCCTAGCGGGACGGGAGCAGTTCTTC. The full variable domain, with the rest looked up from reference TRBV7-2 and TRBJ2-1, is GAGVSQSPSNKVTEKGKDVELRCDPISGHTALYWYRQSLGQGLEFLIYFQGNSAPDKSGLPSDRFSAERTGGSVSTLTIQRTQQEDSAVYLCASSLDILAGREQFFGPGTRLTVL.